This T cell receptor (beta chain) came from a study of OX40 agonist ivuxolimab in advanced cancers. Notes on the research overall: Ivuxolimab, which targeted the costimulatory receptor OX40 (CD134), was an agonistic, fully human IgG2 monoclonal antibody. Intravenous ivuxolimab was administered to patients every 2 weeks at six dose levels: 0.01, 0.1, 0.3, 1.5, 3 and 10 mg/kg. Among the approximately 54 dose-escalation patients, about 19 had hepatocellular carcinoma, roughly 15 melanoma, 9 renal cell carcinoma and 9 head and neck cancer. In the dose-escalation cohort, 82.7% of patients were male, and the mean age was about 55 years, with a range of roughly 23 to 85. Prior anti-PD-1, anti-PD-L1 or anti-CTLA-4 therapy was permitted, and about 40% of dose-escalation patients had received checkpoint inhibitors. Partial responses were achieved by three dose-escalation patients, of whom one had hepatocellular carcinoma and two had cutaneous melanoma. Peripheral TCRbeta sequencing aimed to test whether ivuxolimab altered TCR sequence diversity and caused clonal T-cell expansion. The paper reports the monotherapy dose-escalation portion (N = 52 patients) of the phase I ivuxolimab trial. Results and caveats for the whole study, not just this receptor: In partial responders in the 0.1-3.0 mg/kg groups, normalized peripheral clonal expansion was found to be among the lowest, especially among CD8+ T cells. At doses from 0.1 to 3.0 mg/kg, clonal expansion was seen in both CD4+ and CD8+ blood T cells between baseline and week 6. After ivuxolimab, more expanded clones were found on average in CD8+ T cells than in CD4+ T cells. Low levels of normalized T-cell clonal expansion were also seen in some patients who did not respond. Antigen specificity was not determined for the clonally expanded peripheral T cells.

V and J lose 7 bases and 8 bases, and a span of 20 bases separates them. From its cysteine to its phenylalanine, the CDR3 spans 15 amino acids. Solely the CDR3 DNA is kept, with 45 bases framed from the first base. The germline V gene yields MNHNS for CDR1 and SASEGT for CDR2. Genomic DNA was isolated from the sorted cells so that the TCRbeta CDR3 region could be sequenced. TCRbeta CDR3 regions were sequenced using the immunoSEQ Assay. TCRdb took this table from immuneACCESS and kept in-frame rearrangements with V and J called. Such tables lack part of the clones; where checked against another copy, unresolved V genes explain under half of the gap, and the rest is unexplained. Here the sample has 110,000 or so clones; approximately 90% occur a single time. Jointly, the top ten make up approximately 0.63% of the sample. As regards this clone: Its antigen remains undetermined. No base-level quality is on record; no much larger clone is a single base apart.

Patients with a history of autoimmune disease or receiving systemic immunosuppression were excluded from the trial. Peripheral blood for TCR sequencing was collected from all dose cohorts at baseline, on cycle 4 day 1, and on cycle 7 day 1. The samples were taken from a phase I, first-in-human, multicenter, open-label dose-escalation trial of ivuxolimab. Adults with locally advanced or metastatic melanoma, renal cell carcinoma, hepatocellular carcinoma or head and neck squamous cell carcinoma were enrolled in the trial. CD4+ and CD8+ T cells were sorted separately from peripheral blood before TCR sequencing.

This receptor was identified in an adult with an advanced solid tumor such as melanoma, head and neck, liver or kidney cancer. The rearranged segments are TRBV6-1 and TRBJ1-4; TRBD1 is possibly the D segment (6 matching bases). The sample in question was CD4+ or CD8+ T cells sorted from blood, obtained in a trial of the OX40 agonist ivuxolimab. The DNA sequence follows: TGTGCCAGCACCCTTCTGGGGGGGGCAAGGGAAAAACTGTTTTTT. Its coded protein is CASTLLGGAREKLFF.